This T cell receptor beta chain emerged from a study of blood T cell repertoires in COVID-19 (dated by TCRdb to between 2020 and 2021). Regarding the study in general: Samples covering the acute and convalescent phases of COVID-19 were provided by collaborators in the United States, Italy and Spain. The material from the prospective study consisted of cDNA or gDNA derived from T cells, B-cell-depleted T cells, or PBMCs. Subjects who had been exposed to COVID-19, were actively infected with it, or had recovered from it provided the deeply sampled blood TCRbeta repertoires that made up the dataset. A freely available public database, intended as a resource for researchers studying the immune response to SARS-CoV-2, is where the repertoires were released. The samples were drawn from two sources: the first 160 participants of the ongoing ImmuneRACE study, and 1,254 subjects contributed by 6 global collaborators. Sample metadata almost always included a de-identified subject ID, COVID-19 status, age in years and sex. Where available, HLA class I and class II types were taken from metadata supplied by the sample provider and were not determined by assay-based typing. General conclusions and limits of the study: Clinical and demographic metadata were provided uncurated, with the amount varying by source and participant.

Note on this clone: This receptor's antigen is unknown. No base qualities exist here, and no much larger clone lies one base off it.

Participants in the prospective study were aged roughly 18 to 100 years, lived in 24 United States geographic areas, and enrolled through a virtual design. To assign participants to cohorts, the prospective study relied on clinical history that participants themselves reported in a screening survey and a study questionnaire. In the prospective study, mobile phlebotomists collected whole blood, serum and a nasopharyngeal or oropharyngeal swab from each participant. Participants in the prospective study had the option to provide additional blood draws and questionnaires over a roughly 2-month period. Before DNA extraction, blood samples from the prospective study were shipped at room temperature or frozen. TCRbeta CDR3 regions were amplified from genomic DNA by means of the immunoSEQ Assay, a bias-controlled multiplex PCR. The original pipeline was this. Within the assay, amplification of reference gene primers was used to estimate how many nucleated cells each sample contained. To quantify the absolute abundance of each unique TCRbeta CDR3 rearrangement, sequence reads were collapsed and filtered. For each sample, productive Simpson clonality was calculated as the square root of Simpson's diversity index over productive rearrangements. TCRdb holds this immuneACCESS table with in-frame rearrangements only. Some clones are missing; in checked studies, unresolved V genes explain under half, and the rest has no known cause. That table is the source of V, J and clone size, and D and trimming were worked out from the DNA. Here the sample has 250,000 or so clones; approximately 90% occur a single time. The leading ten clones occupy 1.2% of the sample.

V lost 4 bases and J lost 3 bases, and the count of bases not matched to a germline gene is 8. CDR1 and CDR2, looked up from the germline V gene, are SNHLY and FYNNEI. Measured from the cysteine to the phenylalanine, the CDR3 is 16 residues long. Just CDR3 DNA is preserved here, 48 bases in frame from base 1. This receptor chain uses TRBV2 and TRBJ2-5; TRBD1 aligns with 10 central bases. The receptor comes from a human donor in a cohort exposed to, infected with or recovered from COVID-19 (not recorded which). The donor label of this sample is uncertain. Sequenced: PBMCs or T cells enriched from blood (not recorded which). The sequence in DNA is TGTGCCAGCAGTGCCCTACTAGGGACAGGGGAAGAGACCCAGTACTTC. Its protein product is CASSALLGTGEETQYF.